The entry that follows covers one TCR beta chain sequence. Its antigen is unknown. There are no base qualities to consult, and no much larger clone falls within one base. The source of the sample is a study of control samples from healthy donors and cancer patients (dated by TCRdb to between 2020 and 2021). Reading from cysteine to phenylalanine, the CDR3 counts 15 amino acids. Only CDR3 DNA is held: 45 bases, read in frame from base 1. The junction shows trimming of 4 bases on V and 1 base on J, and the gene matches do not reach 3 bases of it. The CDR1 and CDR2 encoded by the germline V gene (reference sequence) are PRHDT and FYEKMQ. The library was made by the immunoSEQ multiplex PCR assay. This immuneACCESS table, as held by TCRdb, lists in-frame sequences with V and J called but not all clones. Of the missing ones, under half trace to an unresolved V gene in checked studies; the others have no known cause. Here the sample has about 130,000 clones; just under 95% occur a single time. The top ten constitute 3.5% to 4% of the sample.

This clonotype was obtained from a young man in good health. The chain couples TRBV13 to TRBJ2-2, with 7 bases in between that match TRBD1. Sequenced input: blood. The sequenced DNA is TGTGCCAGCAGCTCAGGGGACAGGAACACCGGGGAGCTGTTTTTT. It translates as CASSSGDRNTGELFF.